This entry features one T cell receptor beta chain sequence. The data stem from a study of blood T cell repertoires in COVID-19. About the study: Some COVID-19 samples were acute and others convalescent; all came from the United States, Italy and Spain.

The germline V and J ends were trimmed by 3 bases and 0 bases, with 10 bases remaining between them. Looked up from germline, CDR1 is SGDLS and CDR2 is YYNGEE. This CDR3 is 15 amino acids long. Profiling relied on immunoSEQ multiplex PCR, and the TCRdb table lists in-frame clones only, not all of them. This table holds tens of thousands of clones, about 86% found once. Sample: peripheral blood. This TCR was sampled from an elderly woman in a cohort sampled during active or convalescent COVID-19. This chain uses TRBV9 with TRBJ2-1; D remains ambiguous. The chain's CDR3 is CASSAGPVSYNEQFF. The CDR3 nucleotides are TGTGCCAGCAGCGCGGGTCCAGTCTCCTACAATGAGCAGTTCTTC.